This T cell receptor beta chain was recorded in a study of beta chain features in type 1 diabetes. Comment on this clone: Its antigen is still unknown.

All of the isolated RNA was reverse transcribed, so expressed TCRB transcripts were sequenced. Read totals for stem cell-like memory T cell samples averaged about 990,000. Profiling relied on immunoSEQ multiplex PCR, and the TCRdb table lists in-frame clones only, not all of them. The data hold approximately 120,000 clones, with 30% to 40% observed a single time. Study-level results: More deletions and fewer insertions at VDJ junctions were seen in type 1 diabetes patients.

The CDR3 sequence is 17 residues long. The germline V and J ends were trimmed by 0 bases and 0 bases, with 15 bases remaining between them. Germline CDR1 is SGDLS and CDR2 is YYNGEE. The chain links TRBV9 to TRBJ1-1; D is ambiguous. The sequencing sample was made of stem cell memory CD4+ T cells from blood. The sequence was obtained from a woman between 18 and 29 years old in good health. The CDR3 loop reads CASSVVIIPRLNTEAFF. Here the CDR3 DNA reads TGTGCCAGCAGCGTAGTAATTATTCCACGGTTGAACACTGAAGCTTTCTTT.